This TCR beta chain was obtained from a study of OX40 agonist ivuxolimab in advanced cancers. General study findings and limits: The work left the antigen specificity of expanded peripheral T cells undetermined. At doses 0.1 to 3.0 mg/kg, CD4+ and CD8+ clones expanded.

Produced via immunoSEQ multiplex PCR; TCRdb's table is partial and in-frame only. The sample records about 68,000 clones, roughly nine tenths being singletons. This CDR3 region has 13 residues. Germline CDR1 reads WSHSY; CDR2 reads SAAADI. Trimming stripped 3 bases from V and 6 bases from J, with 10 bases between. Researchers took blood at baseline, on cycle 4 day 1, and on cycle 7 day 1. Notes on this clone: Its antigen is unknown.

The chain joins TRBV10-2 to TRBJ2-3; D uncertain. The source material was CD4+ or CD8+ T cells sorted from blood, sampled in a trial of the OX40 agonist ivuxolimab. This receptor was identified in an adult with an advanced solid tumor such as melanoma, head and neck, liver or kidney cancer. CDR3 DNA: TGCGCCAGCAGTGAACGGCTTTGGGATACGCAGTATTTT. Protein: CASSERLWDTQYF.